A selection of T cell receptor beta chains follows, all from one sample in a study of blood T cells in healthy people across ages. TCRdb redid the calling of the 5' RACE reads with MiXCR, one entry per CDR3 protein. The top ten hold approximately 24% of the sample, which has around 780,000 distinct CDR3 sequences, around 50% seen once. Sequencing used blood. The origin of the receptors is a man between 40 and 49 years old in good health. Each CDR3 is given with its conserved first and last residue. Each record gives: J gene, V gene, clone size, CDR3 length, D gene, CDR3 protein, CDR3 DNA. The D gene is left open where the match is weak. For some rows the clone size is stated as once, few or many, or as a class when expanded; others skip it.

TRBJ2-3 TRBV29-1 few 13 - CSVDRDGTDTQYF TGCAGCGTTGATAGAGATGGGACAGATACGCAGTATTTT
TRBJ2-1 TRBV9 - 17 TRBD2 CASSVGASGASGETQFF TGTGCCAGCAGCGTAGGGGCTAGCGGAGCCTCCGGGGAGACCCAGTTCTTC
TRBJ2-3 TRBV9 - 15 - CASSVGRTGTDTQYF TGTGCCAGCAGCGTAGGAAGGACAGGCACAGATACGCAGTATTTT
TRBJ1-5 TRBV6-1 - 16 TRBD1 CASSDLPGQGNQPQHF TGTGCCAGCAGTGACCTCCCGGGACAGGGTAATCAGCCCCAGCATTTT
TRBJ2-1 TRBV12-3/TRBV12-4 - 15 - CASSLGRAGGDEQFF TGTGCCAGCAGTTTGGGTAGGGCAGGCGGGGATGAGCAGTTCTTC
TRBJ2-7 TRBV27 few 15 - CASSGRGQRYPEQYF TGTGCCAGCAGTGGTCGAGGACAGAGATACCCCGAGCAGTACTTC
TRBJ2-1 TRBV20-1 - 15 - CSARDWTNSYNEQFF TGCAGTGCCCGCGACTGGACTAACTCCTACAATGAGCAGTTCTTC
TRBJ2-5 TRBV4-2 few 17 TRBD2 CASSQEGGGSAKETQYF TGTGCCAGCAGCCAAGAGGGGGGGGGATCGGCTAAAGAGACCCAGTACTTC
TRBJ2-5 TRBV9 - 12 - CASSANEETQYF TGTGCCAGCAGCGCGAATGAAGAGACCCAGTACTTC
TRBJ2-3 TRBV19 - 18 - CASSPGTFRMWNTDTQYF TGTGCCAGTAGTCCGGGGACCTTTCGCATGTGGAACACAGATACGCAGTATTTT
TRBJ2-1 TRBV3-1 - 15 TRBD2 CASSQDTSGSDEQFF TGTGCCAGCAGCCAAGACACAAGCGGGAGTGATGAGCAGTTCTTC
TRBJ1-6 TRBV2 - 14 TRBD1 CASSTTGANSPLHF TGTGCCAGCAGCACGACAGGGGCGAATTCACCCCTCCACTTT
TRBJ2-2 TRBV7-6 - 15 TRBD2 CASSPGGMNTGELFF TGTGCCAGCAGCCCGGGGGGAATGAACACCGGGGAGCTGTTTTTT
TRBJ2-7 TRBV25-1 - 15 TRBD2 CASSVLAGVSYEQYF TGTGCCAGCAGTGTACTAGCGGGGGTCTCCTACGAGCAGTACTTC
TRBJ2-1 TRBV29-1 - 14 - CSVHTTGLNTEQFF TGCAGCGTCCATACCACGGGGTTGAACACTGAGCAGTTCTTC
TRBJ1-5 TRBV20-1 many 14 - CSAQTRAPYQPQHF TGCAGTGCCCAAACGCGGGCACCTTATCAGCCCCAGCATTTT
TRBJ1-2 TRBV6-1 - 15 TRBD1 CASSENTGGIYGYTF TGTGCCAGCAGTGAAAATACAGGGGGCATCTATGGCTACACCTTC
TRBJ1-2 TRBV6-1 - 13 - CASSERPGDGYTF TGTGCCAGCAGTGAAAGACCCGGGGATGGCTACACCTTC
TRBJ1-5 TRBV28 - 16 - CASSSTEGILGQPQHF TGTGCCAGCAGTTCGACCGAGGGAATCCTGGGACAACCCCAGCATTTT
TRBJ1-1 TRBV7-9 - 15 - CASSLPLVSNTEAFF TGTGCCAGCAGCTTACCTTTGGTATCGAACACTGAAGCTTTCTTT
TRBJ2-7 TRBV7-2 - 14 - CASSQGQGPHEQYF TGTGCCAGCAGCCAAGGGCAGGGCCCCCATGAGCAGTACTTC
TRBJ2-1 TRBV27 few 15 TRBD2 CASSESGGARNEQFF TGTGCCAGCAGCGAAAGCGGGGGGGCACGGAATGAGCAGTTCTTC
TRBJ2-1 TRBV6-5 - 14 - CASSAGLLGNEQFF TGTGCCAGCAGTGCCGGGCTCCTGGGAAATGAGCAGTTCTTC
TRBJ2-3 TRBV5-1 - 16 - CASSFGGHPRTDTQYF TGCGCCAGCAGCTTTGGGGGACACCCTCGCACAGATACGCAGTATTTT
TRBJ2-5 TRBV20-1 few 20 TRBD2 CSARDLFERERVGLIETQYF TGCAGTGCTAGAGATCTTTTTGAGCGGGAGCGGGTGGGTTTAATTGAGACCCAGTACTTC
TRBJ2-3 TRBV20-1 few 14 - CSSPDSQRTDTQYF TGCAGTTCACCCGACAGTCAACGCACAGATACGCAGTATTTT
TRBJ1-1 TRBV5-1 - 14 - CASSINRGHTEAFF TGCGCCAGCAGCATAAACCGGGGCCACACTGAAGCTTTCTTT
TRBJ2-5 TRBV5-6 - 16 TRBD2 CASSLWASGGQETQYF TGTGCCAGCAGCTTGTGGGCTAGCGGGGGACAAGAGACCCAGTACTTC
TRBJ2-5 TRBV20-1 few 14 TRBD2 CSAPTSGSQETQYF TGCAGTGCCCCGACTAGCGGGAGCCAAGAGACCCAGTACTTC
TRBJ2-1 TRBV25-1 - 15 TRBD1 CASSDPGTGDNEQFF TGTGCCAGCAGTGACCCCGGGACAGGGGACAATGAGCAGTTCTTC
TRBJ1-5 TRBV7-9 - 12 - CASSFQGQPQHF TGTGCCAGCAGCTTTCAGGGACAGCCCCAGCATTTT
TRBJ2-1 TRBV6-6 - 15 - CASSHWLGPYNEQFF TGTGCCAGCAGTCACTGGCTAGGACCATACAATGAGCAGTTCTTC
TRBJ2-4 TRBV11-2 few 18 - CASSGQNNREFNKNIQYF TGTGCCAGCAGCGGACAGAATAACAGGGAGTTCAACAAAAACATTCAGTACTTC
TRBJ2-5 TRBV7-2 - 14 - CASSLGFEVETQYF TGTGCCAGCAGCTTAGGTTTCGAGGTAGAGACCCAGTACTTC
TRBJ1-4 TRBV20-1 - 14 - CSASTDSTNEKLFF TGCAGTGCATCTACAGATTCAACTAATGAAAAACTGTTTTTT
TRBJ1-4 TRBV5-1 - 14 - CASSAGQGDEKLFF TGCGCCAGCAGCGCGGGGCAGGGTGATGAAAAACTGTTTTTT
TRBJ2-1 TRBV12-5 few 14 - CASGLERPYNEQFF TGTGCTAGTGGTTTGGAGCGGCCTTACAATGAGCAGTTCTTC
TRBJ2-1 TRBV28 - 14 - CASSLGTHYNEQFF TGTGCCAGCAGTTTAGGGACTCACTACAATGAGCAGTTCTTC
TRBJ2-3 TRBV4-2 - 12 - CTSSQGSDTQYF TGTACCAGCAGCCAAGGATCAGATACGCAGTATTTT
TRBJ1-2 TRBV13 - 16 - CASSLPSQGTGYGYTF TGTGCCAGCAGCTTACCCTCACAAGGGACGGGGTATGGCTACACCTTC
TRBJ2-3 TRBV2 - 13 - CASRTQVTDTQYF TGTGCCAGCAGGACCCAGGTCACAGATACGCAGTATTTT
TRBJ1-2 TRBV29-1 - 13 - CSVERTGLYGYTF TGCAGCGTTGAGAGAACAGGTCTCTATGGCTACACCTTC
TRBJ2-3 TRBV3-1 - 12 - CASSQEGLSRYF TGTGCCAGCAGCCAAGAGGGGTTATCCCGGTATTTT
TRBJ2-7 TRBV4-1 - 12 - CASSLGSAEQYF TGCGCCAGCAGCCTCGGGTCCGCCGAGCAGTACTTC
TRBJ2-5 TRBV9 once 16 TRBD1 CASSVEIRGHGETQYF TGTGCCAGCAGCGTAGAAATAAGGGGGCATGGGGAGACCCAGTACTTC
TRBJ1-4 TRBV5-8 - 15 TRBD1 CASSRGQPTNEKLFF TGTGCCAGCAGCAGGGGACAGCCAACTAATGAAAAACTGTTTTTT
TRBJ2-4 TRBV10-3 few 14 - CAIGRGATFDIQYF TGTGCCATCGGCAGGGGCGCTACCTTTGACATTCAGTACTTC
TRBJ2-5 TRBV20-1 - 16 TRBD2 CSGGLAGASVGETQYF TGCAGCGGAGGACTAGCGGGGGCCTCGGTTGGAGAGACCCAGTACTTC
TRBJ2-1 TRBV10-3 - 16 TRBD2 CAISDLSGRGDNEQFF TGTGCCATCAGTGACTTGAGCGGGAGAGGAGATAATGAGCAGTTCTTC
TRBJ2-1 TRBV27 - 14 - CASSLHDATGEQFF TGTGCCAGCAGTTTGCACGACGCGACCGGAGAGCAGTTCTTC
TRBJ2-4 TRBV20-1 - 17 TRBD1 CSASSIDRASPYNEQYF TGCAGTGCTAGCTCAATAGACAGGGCATCCCCCTACAATGAGCAGTACTTC
TRBJ2-5 TRBV11-3 few 14 - CASSSLASEGTQYF TGTGCCAGCAGCTCACTAGCTTCTGAAGGGACCCAGTACTTC
TRBJ1-5 TRBV27 - 15 - CASSEIPGVDQPQHF TGTGCCAGCAGTGAAATCCCCGGTGTCGATCAGCCCCAGCATTTT
TRBJ1-5 TRBV2 - 16 - CASSEDSIVNNQPQHF TGTGCCAGCAGTGAGGACAGTATCGTTAACAATCAGCCCCAGCATTTT
TRBJ2-1 TRBV5-1 few 15 TRBD2 CASSPGLEASNEQFF TGCGCCAGCAGCCCGGGACTAGAAGCTTCGAATGAGCAGTTCTTC
TRBJ1-2 TRBV12-3/TRBV12-4 - 16 TRBD1 CASSRSSGQATDGYTF TGTGCCAGCAGTCGCTCCTCGGGACAGGCAACGGATGGCTACACCTTC
TRBJ2-3 TRBV4-2 - 17 TRBD2 CASSRGTSGAGGDTQYF TGTGCCAGCAGCCGGGGGACTAGCGGGGCCGGGGGGGATACGCAGTATTTT
TRBJ2-3 TRBV27 - 13 - CATDRDSTDTQYF TGTGCCACAGACAGAGACAGCACAGATACGCAGTATTTT
TRBJ2-3 TRBV2 - 15 - CASTLLRTATDTQYF TGTGCCAGCACCCTCCTCCGGACAGCCACAGATACGCAGTATTTT
TRBJ2-3 TRBV29-1 few 15 TRBD2 CSVVWTSGREDTQYF TGCAGCGTTGTTTGGACTAGCGGGAGAGAAGATACGCAGTATTTT